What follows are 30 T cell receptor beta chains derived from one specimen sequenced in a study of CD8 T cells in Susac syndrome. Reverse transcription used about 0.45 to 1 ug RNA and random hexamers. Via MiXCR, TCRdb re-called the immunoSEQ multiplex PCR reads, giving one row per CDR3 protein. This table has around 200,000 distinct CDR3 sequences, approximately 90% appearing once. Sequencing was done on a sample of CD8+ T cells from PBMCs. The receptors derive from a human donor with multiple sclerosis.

The chain's CDR3 is CATRDRASSNQPQHF. CDR3 nucleotide sequence: TGTGCCACTCGGGACAGGGCGTCAAGCAATCAGCCCCAGCATTTT. V gene TRBV19 combines with J gene TRBJ1-5; 9 bases fit TRBD1. The CDR3 is made up of 15 amino acids. CDR1 is LNHDA, CDR2 SQIVND, per germline (reference sequence). J gave up 1 base and V 10 bases, and 8 bases lay outside the gene matches.

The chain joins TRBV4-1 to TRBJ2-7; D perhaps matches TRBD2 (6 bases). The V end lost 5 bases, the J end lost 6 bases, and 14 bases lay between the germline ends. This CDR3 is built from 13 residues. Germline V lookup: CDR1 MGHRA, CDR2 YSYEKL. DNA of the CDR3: TGCGCCAGCAGCGGAGGGGACCTCCTCGAGCAGTACTTC. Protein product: CASSGGDLLEQYF.

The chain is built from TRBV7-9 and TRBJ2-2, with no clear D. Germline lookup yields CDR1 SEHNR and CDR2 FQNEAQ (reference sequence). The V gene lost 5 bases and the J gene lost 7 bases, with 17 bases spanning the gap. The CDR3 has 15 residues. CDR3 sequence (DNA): TGTGCCAGCAGCCCCAAAGGTAGTAGAATCGGGGAGCTGTTTTTT. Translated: CASSPKGSRIGELFF.

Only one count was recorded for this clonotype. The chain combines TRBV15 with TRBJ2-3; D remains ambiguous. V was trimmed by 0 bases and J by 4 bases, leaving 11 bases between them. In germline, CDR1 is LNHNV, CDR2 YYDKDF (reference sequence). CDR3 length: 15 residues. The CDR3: CATSRDPTKSDTQYF. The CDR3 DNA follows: TGTGCCACCAGCAGAGATCCCACTAAATCAGATACGCAGTATTTT.

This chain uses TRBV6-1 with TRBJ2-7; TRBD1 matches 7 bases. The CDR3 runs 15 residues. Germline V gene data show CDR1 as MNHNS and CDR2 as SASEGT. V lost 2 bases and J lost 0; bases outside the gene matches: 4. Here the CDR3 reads CASSEIGTVSYEQYF. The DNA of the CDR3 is TGTGCCAGCAGTGAAATTGGGACAGTCTCCTACGAGCAGTACTTC.

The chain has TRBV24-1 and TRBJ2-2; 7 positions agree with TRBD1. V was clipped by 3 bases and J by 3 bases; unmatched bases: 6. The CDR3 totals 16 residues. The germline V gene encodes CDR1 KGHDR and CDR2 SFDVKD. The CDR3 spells CATSDPGTEYTGELFF. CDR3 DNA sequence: TGTGCCACCAGTGATCCCGGGACAGAGTACACCGGGGAGCTGTTTTTT.

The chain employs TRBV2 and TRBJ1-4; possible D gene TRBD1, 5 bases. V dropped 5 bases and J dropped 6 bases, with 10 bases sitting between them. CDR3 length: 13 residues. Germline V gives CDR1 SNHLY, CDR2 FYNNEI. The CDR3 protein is CASSRGGDEKLFF. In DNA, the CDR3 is TGTGCCAGCAGTCGGGGGGGAGATGAAAAACTGTTTTTT.

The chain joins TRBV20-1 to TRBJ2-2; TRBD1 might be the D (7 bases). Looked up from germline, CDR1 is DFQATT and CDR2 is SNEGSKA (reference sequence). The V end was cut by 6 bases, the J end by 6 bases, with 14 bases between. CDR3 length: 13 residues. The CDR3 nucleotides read TGCAGTGCCGCCGACAGGGAGGCCGGGGAGCTGTTTTTT. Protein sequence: CSAADREAGELFF.

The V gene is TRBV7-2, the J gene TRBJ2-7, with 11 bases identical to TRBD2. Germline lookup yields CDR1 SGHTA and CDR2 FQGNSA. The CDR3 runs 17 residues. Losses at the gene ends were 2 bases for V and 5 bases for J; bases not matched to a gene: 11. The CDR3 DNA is TGTGCCAGCAGCTTACCAGGGGGTAGCGGGAGGGAGGACGAGCAGTACTTC. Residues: CASSLPGGSGREDEQYF. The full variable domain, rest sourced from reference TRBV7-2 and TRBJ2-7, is GAGVSQSPSNKVTEKGKDVELRCDPISGHTALYWYRQSLGQGLEFLIYFQGNSAPDKSGLPSDRFSAERTGGSVSTLTIQRTQQEDSAVYLCASSLPGGSGREDEQYFGPGTRLTVT.

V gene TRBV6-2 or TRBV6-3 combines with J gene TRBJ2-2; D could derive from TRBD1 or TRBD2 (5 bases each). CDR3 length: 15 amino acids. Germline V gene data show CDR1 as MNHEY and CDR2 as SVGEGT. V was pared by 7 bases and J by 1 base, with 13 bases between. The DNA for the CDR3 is TGTGCCAGCACCACTTGGGGGAGGAACACCGGGGAGCTGTTTTTT. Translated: CASTTWGRNTGELFF.

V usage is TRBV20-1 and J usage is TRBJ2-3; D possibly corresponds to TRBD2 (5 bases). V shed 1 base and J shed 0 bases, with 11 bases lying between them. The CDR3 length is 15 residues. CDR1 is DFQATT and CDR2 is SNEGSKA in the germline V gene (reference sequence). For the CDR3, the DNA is TGCAGTGCTAGAGTCCCTAGCCGAAGCACAGATACGCAGTATTTT. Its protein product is CSARVPSRSTDTQYF.

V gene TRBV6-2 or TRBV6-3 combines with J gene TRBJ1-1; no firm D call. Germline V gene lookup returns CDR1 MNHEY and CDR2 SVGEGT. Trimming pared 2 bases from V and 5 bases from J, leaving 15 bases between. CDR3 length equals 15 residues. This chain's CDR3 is CASSYAFIEWTEAFF. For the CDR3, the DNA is TGTGCCAGCAGTTACGCCTTCATCGAGTGGACTGAAGCTTTCTTT.

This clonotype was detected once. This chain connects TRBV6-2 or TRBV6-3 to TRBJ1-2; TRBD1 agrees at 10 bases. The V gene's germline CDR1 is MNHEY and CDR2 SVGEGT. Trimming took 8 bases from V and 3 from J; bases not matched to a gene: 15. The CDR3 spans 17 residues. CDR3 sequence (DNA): TGTGCCAGCGGATTCGACAGGGGGCCTTCTTCTGACTATGGCTACACCTTC. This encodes CASGFDRGPSSDYGYTF.

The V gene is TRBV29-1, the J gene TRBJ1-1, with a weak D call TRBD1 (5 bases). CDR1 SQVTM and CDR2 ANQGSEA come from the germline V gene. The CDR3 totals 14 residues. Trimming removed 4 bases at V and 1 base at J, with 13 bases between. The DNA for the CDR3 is TGCAGCGTTGGGCGGGACGGATCGAACACTGAAGCTTTCTTT. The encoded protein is CSVGRDGSNTEAFF.

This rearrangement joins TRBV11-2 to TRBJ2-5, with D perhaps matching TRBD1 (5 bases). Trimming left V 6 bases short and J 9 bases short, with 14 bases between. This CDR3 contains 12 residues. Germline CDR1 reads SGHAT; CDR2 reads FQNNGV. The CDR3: CASSTDPRAQYF. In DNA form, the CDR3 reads TGTGCCAGCAGTACAGACCCCAGGGCCCAGTACTTC.

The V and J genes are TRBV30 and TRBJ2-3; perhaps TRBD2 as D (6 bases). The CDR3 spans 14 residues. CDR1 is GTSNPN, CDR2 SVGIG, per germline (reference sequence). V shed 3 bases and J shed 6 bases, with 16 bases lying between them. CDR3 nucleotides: TGTGCCTGGAGCGAGGCGGGGCCCGGTGATACGCAGTATTTT. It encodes CAWSEAGPGDTQYF.

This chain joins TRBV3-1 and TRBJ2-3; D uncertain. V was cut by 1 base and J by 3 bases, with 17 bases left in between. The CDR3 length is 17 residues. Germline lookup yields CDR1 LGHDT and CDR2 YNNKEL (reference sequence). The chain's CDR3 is CASSQALVPTRTDTQYF. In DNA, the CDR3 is TGTGCCAGCAGCCAAGCTTTGGTCCCTACCAGGACAGATACGCAGTATTTT.

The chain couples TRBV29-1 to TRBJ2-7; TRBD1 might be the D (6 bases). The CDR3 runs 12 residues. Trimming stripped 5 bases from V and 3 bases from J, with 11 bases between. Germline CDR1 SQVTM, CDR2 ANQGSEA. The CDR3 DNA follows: TGCAGCGTTCGGGACAAAATCTACGAGCAGTACTTC. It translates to CSVRDKIYEQYF.

CDR3 protein: CASSLAAGGHNEQFF. The DNA for the CDR3 is TGTGCCAGCAGCTTAGCGGCGGGGGGGCACAATGAGCAGTTCTTC. The V call is TRBV11-2, the J call TRBJ2-1, with 9 bases matching TRBD2. CDR3 length: 15 amino acids. The junction had 3 bases not matched to a gene; V was cut back by 1 base and J by 5 bases. CDR1 and CDR2 (germline): SGHAT, FQNNGV.

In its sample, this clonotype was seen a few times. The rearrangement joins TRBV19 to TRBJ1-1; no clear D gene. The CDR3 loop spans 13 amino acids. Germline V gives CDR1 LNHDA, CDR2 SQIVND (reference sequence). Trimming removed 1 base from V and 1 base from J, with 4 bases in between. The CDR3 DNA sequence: TGTGCCAGTAGTATAGGGAGGAACACTGAAGCTTTCTTT. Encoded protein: CASSIGRNTEAFF.

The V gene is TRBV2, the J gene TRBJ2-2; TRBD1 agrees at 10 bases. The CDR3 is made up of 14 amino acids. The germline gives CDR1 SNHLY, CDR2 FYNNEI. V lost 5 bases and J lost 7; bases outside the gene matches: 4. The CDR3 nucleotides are TGTGCCAGCAGTCCGGGACAGGGGAACGGGGAGCTGTTTTTT. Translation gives CASSPGQGNGELFF. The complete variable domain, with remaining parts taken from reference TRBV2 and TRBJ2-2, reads EPEVTQTPSHQVTQMGQEVILRCVPISNHLYFYWYRQILGQKVEFLVSFYNNEISEKSEIFDDQFSVERPDGSNFTLKIRSTKLEDSAMYFCASSPGQGNGELFFGEGSRLTVL.

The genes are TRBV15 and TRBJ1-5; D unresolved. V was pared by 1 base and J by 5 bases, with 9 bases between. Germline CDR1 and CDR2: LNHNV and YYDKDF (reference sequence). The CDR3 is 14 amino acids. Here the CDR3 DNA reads TGTGCCACCAGCAGAGGGGCAGGAGATCAGCCCCAGCATTTT. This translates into CATSRGAGDQPQHF.

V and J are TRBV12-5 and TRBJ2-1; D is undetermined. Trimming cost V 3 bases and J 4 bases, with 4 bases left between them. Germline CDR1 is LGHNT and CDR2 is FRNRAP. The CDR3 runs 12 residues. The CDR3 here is CASGFRYNEQFF. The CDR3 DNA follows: TGTGCTAGTGGTTTTCGATACAATGAGCAGTTCTTC.

CDR3: CASSEIRDRAAFF. The CDR3 DNA reads TGCGCCAGCAGTGAGATCCGGGACCGCGCAGCTTTCTTT. The V gene is TRBV10-1, the J gene TRBJ1-1, with D tentatively TRBD1 (5 bases). Between the trimmed V and J ends, which lost 2 bases and 10 bases, there was a span of 14 bases. The CDR3 has 13 residues. Looked up from germline, CDR1 is WNHNN and CDR2 is SYGVQD (reference sequence).

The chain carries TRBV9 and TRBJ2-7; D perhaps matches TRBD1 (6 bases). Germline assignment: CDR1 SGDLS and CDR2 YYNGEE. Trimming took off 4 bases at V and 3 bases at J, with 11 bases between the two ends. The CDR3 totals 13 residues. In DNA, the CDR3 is TGTGCCAGCAGCACCGGGACAAACTACGAGCAGTACTTC. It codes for CASSTGTNYEQYF.

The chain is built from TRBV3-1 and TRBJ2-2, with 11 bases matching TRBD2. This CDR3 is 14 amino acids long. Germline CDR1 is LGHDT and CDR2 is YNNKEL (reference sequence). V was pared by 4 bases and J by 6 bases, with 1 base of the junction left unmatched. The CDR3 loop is CASSPGLAAGELFF. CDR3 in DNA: TGTGCCAGCAGCCCGGGACTAGCGGCCGGGGAGCTGTTTTTT.

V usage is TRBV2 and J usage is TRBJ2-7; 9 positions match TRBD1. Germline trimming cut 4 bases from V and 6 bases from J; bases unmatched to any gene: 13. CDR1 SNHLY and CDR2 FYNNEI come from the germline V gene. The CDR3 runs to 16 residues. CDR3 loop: CASSGDRVSFRAEQYF. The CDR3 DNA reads TGTGCCAGCAGTGGGGACAGGGTGAGTTTTAGAGCCGAGCAGTACTTC.

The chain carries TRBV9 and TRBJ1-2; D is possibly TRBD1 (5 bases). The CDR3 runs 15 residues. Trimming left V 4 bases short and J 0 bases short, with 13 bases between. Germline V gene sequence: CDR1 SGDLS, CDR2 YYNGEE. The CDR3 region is CASSLGPGANYGYTF. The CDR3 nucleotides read TGTGCCAGCAGCCTAGGACCGGGGGCTAACTATGGCTACACCTTC.

This chain's CDR3 is CASSETGGTEAFF. CDR3 nucleotides: TGTGCCAGCAGTGAGACAGGTGGGACTGAAGCTTTCTTT. This sequence joins TRBV12-3 or TRBV12-4 and TRBJ1-1, with a weak D call TRBD1 (6 bases). This CDR3 is 13 amino acids long. V dropped 5 bases and J dropped 5 bases, with 12 bases sitting between them.

CDR3 DNA sequence: TGTGCCACCAAGGGGGCGTATAACTATGGCTACACCTTC. This sequence encodes CATKGAYNYGYTF. The chain is built from TRBV24-1 and TRBJ1-2; 7 bases line up with TRBD1. There are 13 residues in the CDR3. Germline CDR1 reads KGHDR; CDR2 reads SFDVKD. The V segment lost 8 bases and the J segment 1 base; nucleotides outside the gene matches: 3.